Presented here are 7 T cell receptor beta chains from one specimen sequenced in a study of cytomegalovirus exposure and HLA in healthy donors. PCR involved 60 Vbeta and 13 Jbeta primers. The protocol was immunoSEQ multiplex PCR, while the TCRdb copy is restricted to in-frame clones and leaves out a portion. Of about 130,000 clones in the sample, roughly three quarters are singletons; the top ten hold approximately 1.4%. Material: PBMCs. These receptors were collected from a middle-aged woman in good health and CMV-seronegative.

The rearrangement links TRBV6-1 to TRBJ2-1; 7 bases agree with TRBD2. In germline, CDR1 is MNHNS, CDR2 SASEGT. Trimming took 8 bases from V and 0 from J; bases not matched to a gene: 4. The CDR3 has 14 amino acids. CDR3 DNA: TGTGCCAGCCCCCCGGGGGGCTCCTACAATGAGCAGTTCTTC. It translates to CASPPGGSYNEQFF.

The rearrangement links TRBV4-2 to TRBJ1-2, with D hard to call. This CDR3 comprises 13 residues. CDR1 is LGHNA and CDR2 is YNFKEQ in the germline V gene. V dropped 1 base and J dropped 6 bases, with 9 bases sitting between them. This CDR3 is CASSQGFSDGYTF. CDR3 in DNA: TGTGCCAGCAGCCAAGGGTTCTCGGATGGCTACACCTTC.

V is TRBV10-3 and J is TRBJ2-5, with D uncertain. Germline CDR1 and CDR2: ENHRY and SYGVKD. The CDR3 has 12 amino acids. Trimming pared 4 bases from V and 5 bases from J, leaving 8 bases between. CDR3 residues: CAISVNEETQYF. CDR3 bases: TGTGCCATCAGTGTTAACGAGGAGACCCAGTACTTC.

The gene calls are TRBV7-8 and TRBJ2-3, with D possibly TRBD1 on 5 matching bases. Germline V gives CDR1 SGHVS, CDR2 FQNEAQ. The CDR3 is made up of 13 amino acids. The ends were cut back, 10 bases at V and 4 bases at J, with 15 bases in the middle. CDR3 loop: CATSRGRADTQYF. Here the CDR3 DNA reads TGTGCCACCTCAAGGGGAAGGGCAGATACGCAGTATTTT.

The V call is TRBV5-1, the J call TRBJ1-3; 9 nucleotides align to TRBD1. The CDR3 runs to 16 residues. Germline V gives CDR1 SGHRS, CDR2 YFSETQ. After removal of 3 bases from V and 0 bases from J, the junction contained 4 bases not matched to a gene. Written as DNA, the CDR3 is TGCGCCAGCAGCTCCGGGACAGGGAGCTCTGGAAACACCATATATTTT. Translated: CASSSGTGSSGNTIYF.

The gene calls are TRBV7-8 and TRBJ2-7, with D possibly matching TRBD2 (5 bases). The length of the CDR3 is 14 residues. Germline CDR1 reads SGHVS; CDR2 reads FQNEAQ. V lost 5 bases, J lost 4 bases, and 15 bases lay in between. The CDR3 DNA is TGTGCCAGCAGCCCAGAATGGTCGGGGTACGAGCAGTACTTC. Translation gives CASSPEWSGYEQYF.

This chain joins TRBV27 and TRBJ1-1; D possibly corresponds to TRBD1 (5 bases). V lost 3 bases and J lost 7, with 9 bases in between. This CDR3 has 12 amino acids. Germline CDR1 and CDR2: MNHEY and SMNVEV (reference sequence). The CDR3 DNA reads as TGTGCCAGCAGTTTCCAGGGCCATGAAGCTTTCTTT. Its translation: CASSFQGHEAFF.